The 3 T cell receptor beta chains below were found in one sample sequenced in a study of OX40 agonist ivuxolimab in advanced cancers. The method was immunoSEQ multiplex PCR; TCRdb's version includes in-frame clones alone and lacks a portion of them. The sample shows 50,000 to 60,000 clones, approximately 89% of them seen only once. Sequencing used CD4+ or CD8+ T cells sorted from blood, obtained in a trial of the OX40 agonist ivuxolimab. Source of these receptors: an adult with an advanced solid tumor such as melanoma, head and neck, liver or kidney cancer.

The rearrangement uses TRBV6-5 and TRBJ1-2, with a tentative D call TRBD1 (6 bases). Germline CDR1 reads MNHEY; CDR2 reads SVGAGI. This CDR3 spans 14 amino acids. Deletions cut 6 bases from V and 3 bases from J, with 14 bases between. CDR3 in amino acids: CASRPWDTDYGYTF. DNA of the CDR3: TGTGCCAGCAGACCCTGGGACACCGACTATGGCTACACCTTC.

With respect to this clone: Other nucleotide sequences in the sample specify the same CDR3. The chain uses TRBV7-9 and TRBJ2-5; D possibly uses TRBD1 or TRBD2 (5 bases each). Germline CDR1 SEHNR, CDR2 FQNEAQ (reference sequence). The CDR3 spans 12 residues. The ends were cut back, 6 bases at V and 5 bases at J, with 10 bases in the middle. DNA for the CDR3: TGTGCCAGCAGTTCAGAGGGGGAGACCCAGTACTTC. Translation: CASSSEGETQYF.

Sample share makes this clone medium-sized (0.01 to 0.1%). The V call is TRBV5-4, the J call TRBJ1-4; the D is unclear. Germline CDR1 and CDR2: SGHNT and YYREEE (reference sequence). CDR3 length: 13 residues. Deletions cut 4 bases from V and 5 bases from J, with 9 bases between. Written as DNA, the CDR3 is TGTGCCAGCAGCCCACCGGGGAATGAAAAACTGTTTTTT. Protein: CASSPPGNEKLFF.